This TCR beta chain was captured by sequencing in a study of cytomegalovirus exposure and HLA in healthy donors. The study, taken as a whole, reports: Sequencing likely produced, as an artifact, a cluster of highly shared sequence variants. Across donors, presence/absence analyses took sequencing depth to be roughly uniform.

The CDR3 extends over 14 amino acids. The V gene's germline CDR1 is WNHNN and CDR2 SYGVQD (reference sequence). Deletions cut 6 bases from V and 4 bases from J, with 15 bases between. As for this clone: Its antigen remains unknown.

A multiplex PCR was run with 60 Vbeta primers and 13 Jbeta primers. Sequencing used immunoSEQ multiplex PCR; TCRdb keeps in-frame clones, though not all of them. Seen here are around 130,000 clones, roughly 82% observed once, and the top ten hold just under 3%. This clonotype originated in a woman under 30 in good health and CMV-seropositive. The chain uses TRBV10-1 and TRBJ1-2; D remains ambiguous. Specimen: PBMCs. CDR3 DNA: TGCGCCAGCAGAATGACACCTGCAATCTATGGCTACACCTTC. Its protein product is CASRMTPAIYGYTF.